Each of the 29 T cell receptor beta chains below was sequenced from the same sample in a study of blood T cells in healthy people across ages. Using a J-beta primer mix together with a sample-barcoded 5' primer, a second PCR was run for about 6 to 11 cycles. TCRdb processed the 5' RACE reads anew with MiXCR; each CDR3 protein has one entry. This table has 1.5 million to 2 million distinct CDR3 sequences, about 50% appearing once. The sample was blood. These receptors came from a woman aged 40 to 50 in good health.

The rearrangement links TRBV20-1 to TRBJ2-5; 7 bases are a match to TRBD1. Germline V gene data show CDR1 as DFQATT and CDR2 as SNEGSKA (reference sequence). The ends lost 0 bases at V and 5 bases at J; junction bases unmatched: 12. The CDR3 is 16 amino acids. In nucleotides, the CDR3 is TGCAGTGCTAGAGACCCGACGGGACAGAGGTTGGAGACCCAGTACTTC. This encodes CSARDPTGQRLETQYF.

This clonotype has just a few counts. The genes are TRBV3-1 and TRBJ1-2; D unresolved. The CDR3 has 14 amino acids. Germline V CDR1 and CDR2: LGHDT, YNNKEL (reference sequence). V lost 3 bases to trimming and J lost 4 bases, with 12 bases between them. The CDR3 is CASSQAGSGYGYTF. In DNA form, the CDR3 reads TGTGCCAGCAGCCAGGCGGGATCTGGCTATGGCTACACCTTC.

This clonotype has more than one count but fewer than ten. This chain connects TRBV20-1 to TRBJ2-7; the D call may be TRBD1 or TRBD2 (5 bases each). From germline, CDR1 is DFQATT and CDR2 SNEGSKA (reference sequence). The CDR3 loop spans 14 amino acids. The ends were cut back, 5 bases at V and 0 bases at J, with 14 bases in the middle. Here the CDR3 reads CSAPGPKSSYEQYF. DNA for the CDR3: TGCAGTGCTCCGGGACCCAAGAGCTCCTACGAGCAGTACTTC.

The DNA of the CDR3 is TGTGCCAGCAGCGCCTACCGGGACAGGGAATCGCACGAGCAGTACTTC. It is translated as CASSAYRDRESHEQYF. This chain uses TRBV9 with TRBJ2-5; 9 bases line up with TRBD1. The J call may be mistaken, given a closer DNA end match to TRBJ2-7. This CDR3 has 16 residues. Germline V CDR1 and CDR2: SGDLS, YYNGEE.

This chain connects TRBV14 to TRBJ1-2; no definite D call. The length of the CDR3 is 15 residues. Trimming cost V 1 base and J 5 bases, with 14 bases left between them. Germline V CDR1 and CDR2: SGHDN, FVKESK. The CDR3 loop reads CASSQGQHKAYGYTF. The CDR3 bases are TGTGCCAGCAGCCAAGGACAACACAAGGCATATGGCTACACCTTC.

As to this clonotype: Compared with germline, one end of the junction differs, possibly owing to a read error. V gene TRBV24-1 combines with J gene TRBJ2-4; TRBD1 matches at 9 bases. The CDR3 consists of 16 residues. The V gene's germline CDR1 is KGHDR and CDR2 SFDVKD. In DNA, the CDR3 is TGTGCCACCGGGAGGACAGGGGAGTCAGCCAAAACCATTCAGTACTTC. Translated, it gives CATGRTGESAKTIQYF.

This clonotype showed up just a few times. CDR3 nucleotide sequence: TGTGCCAGCAGGGGGGAAGGGGTCCATCAGCCCCAGCATTTT. The encoded protein is CASRGEGVHQPQHF. This rearrangement joins TRBV12-3 or TRBV12-4 to TRBJ1-5, with D possibly matching TRBD1 (5 bases). This CDR3 has 14 residues. Trimming cost V 6 bases and J 5 bases, with 14 bases left between them.

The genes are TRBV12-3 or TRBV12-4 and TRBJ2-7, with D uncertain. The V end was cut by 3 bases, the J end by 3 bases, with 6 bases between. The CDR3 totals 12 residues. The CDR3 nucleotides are TGTGCCAGCAGTTTTACCCGCTACGAGCAGTACTTC. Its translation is CASSFTRYEQYF.

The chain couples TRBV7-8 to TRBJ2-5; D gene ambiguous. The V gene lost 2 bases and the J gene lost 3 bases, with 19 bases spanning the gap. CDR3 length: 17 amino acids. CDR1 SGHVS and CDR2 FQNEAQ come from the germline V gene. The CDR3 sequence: CASSLSRVMDLEETQYF. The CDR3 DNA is TGTGCCAGCAGCTTATCCCGGGTCATGGATTTGGAAGAGACCCAGTACTTC.

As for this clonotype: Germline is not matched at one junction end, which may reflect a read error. CDR3 amino acids: CAGSSRPHPDTDTQYF. In DNA, the CDR3 is TGTGCCGGCAGTTCACGACCCCACCCTGACACGGATACGCAGTATTTT. This chain links TRBV28 with TRBJ2-3; D not resolved. Germline CDR1 is MDHEN and CDR2 is SYDVKM. CDR3 length equals 16 residues.

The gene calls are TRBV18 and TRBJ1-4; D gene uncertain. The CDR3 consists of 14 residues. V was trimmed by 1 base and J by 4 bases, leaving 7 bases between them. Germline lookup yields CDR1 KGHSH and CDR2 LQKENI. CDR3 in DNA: TGTGCCAGCTCACCACAGGGAGTTAATGAAAAACTGTTTTTT. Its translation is CASSPQGVNEKLFF.

CDR3 nucleotide sequence: TGTGCCAGCAGTTACTCAGCAGAAAACAATCAGCCCCAGCATTTT. Its protein product is CASSYSAENNQPQHF. The V call is TRBV6-5, the J call TRBJ1-5; D remains unclear. Trimming removed 0 bases at V and 3 bases at J, with 9 bases between. The length of the CDR3 is 15 residues. Germline loops: CDR1 MNHEY, CDR2 SVGAGI.

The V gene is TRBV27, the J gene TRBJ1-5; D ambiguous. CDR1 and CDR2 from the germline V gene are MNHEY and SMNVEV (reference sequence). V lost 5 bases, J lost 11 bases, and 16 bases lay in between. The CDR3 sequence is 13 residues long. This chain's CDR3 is CASSRDSRTTQHF. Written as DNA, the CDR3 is TGTGCCAGCAGTCGGGATTCGCGGACGACCCAGCATTTT.

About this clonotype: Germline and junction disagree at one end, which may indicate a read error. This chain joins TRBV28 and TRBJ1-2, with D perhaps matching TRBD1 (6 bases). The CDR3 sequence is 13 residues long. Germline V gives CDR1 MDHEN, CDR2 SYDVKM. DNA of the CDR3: TGCGCCACCACCGGGACAACCCCTTATGGCTACACCTTC. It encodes CATTGTTPYGYTF.

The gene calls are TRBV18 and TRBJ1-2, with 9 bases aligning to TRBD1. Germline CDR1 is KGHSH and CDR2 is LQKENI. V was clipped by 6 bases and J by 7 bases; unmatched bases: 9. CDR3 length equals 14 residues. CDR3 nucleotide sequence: TGTGCCAGCTCCCCCGGGACAGGGAGCGGTGGCTACACCTTC. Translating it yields CASSPGTGSGGYTF.

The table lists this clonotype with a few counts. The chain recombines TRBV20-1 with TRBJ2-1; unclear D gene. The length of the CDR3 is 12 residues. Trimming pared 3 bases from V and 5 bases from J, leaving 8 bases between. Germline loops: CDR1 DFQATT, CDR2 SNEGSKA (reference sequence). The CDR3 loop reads CSASGQNNEQFF. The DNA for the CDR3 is TGCAGTGCTAGTGGGCAGAACAATGAGCAGTTCTTC.

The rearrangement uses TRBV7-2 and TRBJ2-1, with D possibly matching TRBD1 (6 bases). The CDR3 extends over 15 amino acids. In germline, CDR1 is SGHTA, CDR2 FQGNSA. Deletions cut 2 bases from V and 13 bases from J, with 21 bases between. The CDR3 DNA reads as TGTGCCAGCAGCTTAAACAGAAACACAAGGGGGACCCAGTTCTTC. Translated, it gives CASSLNRNTRGTQFF.

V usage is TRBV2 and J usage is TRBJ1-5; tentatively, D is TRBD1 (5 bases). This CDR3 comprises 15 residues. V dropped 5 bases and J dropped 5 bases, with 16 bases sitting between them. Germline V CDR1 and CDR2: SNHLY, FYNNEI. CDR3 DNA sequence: TGTGCCAGCAGTTTCGGGCCCAGGGCCCATCAGCCCCAGCATTTT. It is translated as CASSFGPRAHQPQHF.

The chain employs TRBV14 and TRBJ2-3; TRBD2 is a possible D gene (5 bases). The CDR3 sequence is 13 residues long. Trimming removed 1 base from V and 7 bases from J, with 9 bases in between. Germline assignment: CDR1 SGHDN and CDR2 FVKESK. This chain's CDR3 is CASSQAGTNTQYF. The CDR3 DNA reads TGTGCCAGCAGCCAAGCGGGAACAAATACGCAGTATTTT.

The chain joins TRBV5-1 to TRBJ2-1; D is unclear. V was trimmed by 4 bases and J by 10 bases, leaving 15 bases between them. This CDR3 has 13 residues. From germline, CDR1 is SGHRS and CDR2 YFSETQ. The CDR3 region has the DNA TGCGCCAGCAGCGACTCAGTGACTTCAGAGCAGTTCTTC. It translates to CASSDSVTSEQFF.

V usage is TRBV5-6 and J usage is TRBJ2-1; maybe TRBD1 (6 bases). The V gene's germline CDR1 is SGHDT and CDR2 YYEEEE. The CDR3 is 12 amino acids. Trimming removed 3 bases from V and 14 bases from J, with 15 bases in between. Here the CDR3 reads CASSSQGEREFF. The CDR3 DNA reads TGTGCCAGCAGCTCACAGGGCGAGAGGGAGTTCTTC.

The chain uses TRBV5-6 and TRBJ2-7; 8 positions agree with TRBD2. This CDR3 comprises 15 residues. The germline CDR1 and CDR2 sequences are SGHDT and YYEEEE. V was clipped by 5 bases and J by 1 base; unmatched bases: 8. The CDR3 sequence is CASSILAGLSYEQYF. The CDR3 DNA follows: TGTGCCAGCAGTATCCTAGCGGGCCTATCCTACGAGCAGTACTTC.

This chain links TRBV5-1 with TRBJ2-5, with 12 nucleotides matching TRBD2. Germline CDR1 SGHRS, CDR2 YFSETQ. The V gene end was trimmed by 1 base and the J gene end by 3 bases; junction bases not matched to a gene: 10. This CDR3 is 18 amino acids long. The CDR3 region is CASSLIQTSGGLKETQYF. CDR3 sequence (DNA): TGCGCCAGCAGCTTGATCCAGACTAGCGGGGGTCTTAAAGAGACCCAGTACTTC.

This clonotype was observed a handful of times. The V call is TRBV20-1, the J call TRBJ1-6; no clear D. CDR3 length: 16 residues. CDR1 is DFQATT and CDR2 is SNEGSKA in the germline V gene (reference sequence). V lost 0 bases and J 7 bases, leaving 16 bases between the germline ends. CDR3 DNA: TGCAGTGCTAGAGATCCGGGCAGGACCTTAAATTCACCCCTCCACTTT. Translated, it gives CSARDPGRTLNSPLHF.

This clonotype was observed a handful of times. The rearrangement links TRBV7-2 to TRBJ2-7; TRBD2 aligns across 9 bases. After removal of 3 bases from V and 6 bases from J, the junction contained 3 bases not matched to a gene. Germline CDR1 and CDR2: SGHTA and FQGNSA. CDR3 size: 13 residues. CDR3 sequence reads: CASSFSGGSEQYF. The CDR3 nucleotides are TGTGCCAGCAGCTTTAGCGGGGGATCCGAGCAGTACTTC.

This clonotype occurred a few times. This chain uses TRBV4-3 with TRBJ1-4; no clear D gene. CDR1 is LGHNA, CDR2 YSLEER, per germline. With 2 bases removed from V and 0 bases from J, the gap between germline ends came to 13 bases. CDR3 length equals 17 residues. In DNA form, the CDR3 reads TGCGCCAGCAGCCAACGGACCCTCGTGGCAACTAATGAAAAACTGTTTTTT. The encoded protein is CASSQRTLVATNEKLFF.

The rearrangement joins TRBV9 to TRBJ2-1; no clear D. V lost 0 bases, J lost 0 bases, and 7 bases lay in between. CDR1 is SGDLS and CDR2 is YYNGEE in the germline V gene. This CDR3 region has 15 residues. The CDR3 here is CASSVVESSYNEQFF. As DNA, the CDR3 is TGTGCCAGCAGCGTAGTAGAGAGCTCCTACAATGAGCAGTTCTTC.

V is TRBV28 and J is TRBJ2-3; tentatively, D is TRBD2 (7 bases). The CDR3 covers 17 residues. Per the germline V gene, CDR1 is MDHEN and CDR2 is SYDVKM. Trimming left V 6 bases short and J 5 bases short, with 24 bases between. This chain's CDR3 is CASSSSLGGGMKDTQYF. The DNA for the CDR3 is TGTGCCAGCAGCTCATCGTTAGGGGGGGGGATGAAAGATACGCAGTATTTT. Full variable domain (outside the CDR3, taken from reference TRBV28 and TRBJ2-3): DVKVTQSSRYLVKRTGEKVFLECVQDMDHENMFWYRQDPGLGLRLIYFSYDVKMKEKGDIPEGYSVSREKKERFSLILESASTNQTSMYLCASSSSLGGGMKDTQYFGPGTRLTVL.

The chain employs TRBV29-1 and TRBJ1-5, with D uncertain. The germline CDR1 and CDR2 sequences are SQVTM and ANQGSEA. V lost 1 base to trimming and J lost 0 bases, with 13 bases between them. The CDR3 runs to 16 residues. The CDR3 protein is CSVEVHFGVSNQPQHF. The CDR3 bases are TGCAGCGTTGAAGTGCATTTTGGGGTTAGCAATCAGCCCCAGCATTTT.